These T cell receptor beta chains were read from a single sample in a study of T cells in Graves' hyperthyroidism and ophthalmopathy. TCRdb re-called the multiplex PCR reads with MiXCR, one entry per CDR3 protein. This sample carries roughly 550,000 distinct CDR3 sequences, around 16% of them seen once, and the ten largest clones take 25% to 30%. Source material: blood. Every receptor here comes from a young woman with Graves' ophthalmopathy. The CDR3 runs from the conserved cysteine through the conserved F or W. A D gene is named only where the DNA matches it firmly. Rows give clone size only sometimes, using once, few, many, or a class for an expanded clone.

clone_size: NA; v_call: TRBV6-5; d_call: NA; j_call: TRBJ1-3; cdr3_aa: CASSYQGEGLWLSGNTIYF; cdr3_nt: TGTGCCAGCAGTTACCAGGGAGAAGGGCTCTGGCTCTCTGGAAACACCATATATTTT
clone_size: few; v_call: TRBV28; d_call: NA; j_call: TRBJ1-4; cdr3_aa: CASSRIGTRPNEKLFF; cdr3_nt: TGTGCCAGCAGTCGTATCGGTACGAGGCCTAATGAAAAACTGTTTTTT
clone_size: NA; v_call: TRBV7-9; d_call: TRBD2; j_call: TRBJ2-2; cdr3_aa: CASSFLLRAGLNTGELFF; cdr3_nt: TGTGCCAGCAGCTTTCTACTTAGAGCGGGGTTGAACACCGGGGAGCTGTTTTTT
clone_size: many; v_call: TRBV10-3; d_call: NA; j_call: TRBJ2-1; cdr3_aa: CAISELVISYNEQFF; cdr3_nt: TGTGCCATCAGTGAGTTAGTTATCTCTTACAATGAGCAGTTCTTC
clone_size: few; v_call: TRBV18; d_call: TRBD2; j_call: TRBJ2-1; cdr3_aa: CASSPGTSGPNEQFF; cdr3_nt: TGTGCCAGCTCACCAGGGACTAGCGGGCCCAATGAGCAGTTCTTC
clone_size: few; v_call: TRBV7-9; d_call: NA; j_call: TRBJ1-2; cdr3_aa: CASSNAGRRANYGYTF; cdr3_nt: TGTGCCAGCAGCAATGCGGGACGGCGAGCTAACTATGGCTACACCTTC
clone_size: few; v_call: TRBV19; d_call: NA; j_call: TRBJ2-7; cdr3_aa: CAPDYEQYF; cdr3_nt: TGTGCCCCCGACTACGAGCAGTACTTC
clone_size: many; v_call: TRBV7-2; d_call: NA; j_call: TRBJ1-5; cdr3_aa: CASSLRTDQPQHF; cdr3_nt: TGTGCCAGCAGCTTACGGACAGATCAGCCCCAGCATTTT
clone_size: NA; v_call: TRBV3-1; d_call: TRBD1; j_call: TRBJ1-1; cdr3_aa: CASSQNQGALGTEAFF; cdr3_nt: TGTGCCAGCAGCCAAAACCAGGGGGCACTGGGGACTGAAGCTTTCTTT
clone_size: many; v_call: TRBV12-3/TRBV12-4; d_call: TRBD2; j_call: TRBJ2-3; cdr3_aa: CASSLAGGPDTQYF; cdr3_nt: TGTGCCAGCAGCTTAGCGGGAGGGCCAGATACGCAGTATTTT